This TCR beta chain was recorded in a study of blood T cell repertoires in COVID-19 (dated by TCRdb to about 2020). A note on the overall study: Samples covering the acute and convalescent phases of COVID-19 were provided by collaborators in the United States, Italy and Spain. The material from the prospective study consisted of cDNA or gDNA derived from T cells, B-cell-depleted T cells, or PBMCs. Samples were obtained from the ongoing ImmuneRACE study (first 160 participants) and from 1,254 subjects provided by 6 global collaborators. Subjects who had been exposed to COVID-19, were actively infected with it, or had recovered from it provided the deeply sampled blood TCRbeta repertoires that made up the dataset. HLA class I and class II types, where available, came from metadata supplied by the sample provider rather than from assay-based typing. The repertoires were released in a freely available public database meant as a resource for research on the immune response to SARS-CoV-2. A de-identified subject ID, COVID-19 status, age in years and sex were almost always included in the sample metadata.

A remark on this clone: It lacks a known antigen. No qualities accompany the bases; no much larger clone lies one base away.

TCRbeta CDR3 regions were amplified from genomic DNA using the immunoSEQ Assay, a bias-controlled multiplex PCR. In the paper's pipeline: Within the assay, amplification of reference gene primers was used to estimate how many nucleated cells each sample contained. To quantify the absolute abundance of each unique TCRbeta CDR3 rearrangement, sequence reads were collapsed and filtered. For each sample, productive Simpson clonality was calculated as the square root of Simpson's diversity index over productive rearrangements. TCRdb mirrors the immuneACCESS table, restricted to in-frame sequences. Some clones are absent from its copies; in checked studies, under half trace to an unresolved V gene, and the reason for the others is unknown. The V and J calls and the clone size are those of that table, but D and trimming were determined from the DNA. Present in this sample are over 200,000 clones, roughly four fifths of which were seen just once. 6% to 8.5% of the sample comes from the top ten.

On the study overall, not on this receptor specifically: The amount of clinical and demographic metadata varied by source and participant and was provided uncurated.

CDR1 and CDR2 are read off the germline V gene as SNHLY and FYNNEI. The CDR3 contains 16 residues, cysteine and phenylalanine counted. The DNA shown is the 48-base CDR3, in frame from base 1. Germline trimming amounts to 6 bases on V and 0 bases on J, with 7 as the count of junction bases outside the gene matches. Whole blood was collected in K2EDTA tubes by collaborating institutions according to the institutions' own protocols. For TCRbeta analysis, collaborators shipped samples as frozen whole blood, isolated PBMCs, or DNA extracted from either of those sample types. Here the chain combines TRBV2 and TRBJ2-3; TRBD1 matches 9 bases in the middle. Sequencing used peripheral blood. This clonotype originated in a woman between 50 and 59 years old with active or convalescent COVID-19. The encoded CDR3 is CASRPGGTGSTDTQYF. The base sequence is TGTGCCAGCAGGCCCGGGGGGACAGGGAGCACAGATACGCAGTATTTT.